This TCR beta chain originates from a study of T cell changes during pregnancy in multiple sclerosis. Libraries were prepared by immunoSEQ multiplex PCR; TCRdb keeps only in-frame clonotypes and omits some of them. The sample lists over 70,000 clones; 92% were seen once. Comments on this clone: This sample includes further DNA sequences coding for the same CDR3.

Germline CDR1 and CDR2: SGHDT and YYEEEE. J lost 8 bases, V lost 0 bases, and 1 base had no gene match. The CDR3 totals 13 residues. This TCR was sampled from a female donor in good health, enrolled as a control in a pregnancy study. The sequencing here drew on peripheral blood, taken in the first trimester of pregnancy. The J gene is TRBJ1-4, the V gene TRBV5-6, with 7 bases aligning to TRBD1. The CDR3 region is CASSLDRGEKLFF. The CDR3 nucleotides read TGTGCCAGCAGCTTGGACAGGGGCGAAAAACTGTTTTTT.